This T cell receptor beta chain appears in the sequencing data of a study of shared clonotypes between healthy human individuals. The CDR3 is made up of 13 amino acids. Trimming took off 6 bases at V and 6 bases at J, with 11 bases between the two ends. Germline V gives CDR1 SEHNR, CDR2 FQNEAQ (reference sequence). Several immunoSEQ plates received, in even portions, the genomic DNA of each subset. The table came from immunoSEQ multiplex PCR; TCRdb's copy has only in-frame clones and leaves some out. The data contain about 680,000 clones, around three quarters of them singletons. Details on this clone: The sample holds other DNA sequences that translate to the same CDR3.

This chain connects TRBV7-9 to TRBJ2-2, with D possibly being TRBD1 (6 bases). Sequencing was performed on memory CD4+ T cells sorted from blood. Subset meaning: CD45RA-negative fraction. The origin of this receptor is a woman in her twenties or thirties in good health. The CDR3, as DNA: TGTGCCAGCAGGCCTACAGGGTCCGGGGAGCTGTTTTTT. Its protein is CASRPTGSGELFF.